This T cell receptor beta chain came from a study of CD8 T cells in Susac syndrome (dated by TCRdb to between 2019 and 2020). Notes on the research overall: Of the Susac syndrome patients who were sequenced, more than 5 had clinically active disease and roughly 8 were in clinical remission. At blood withdrawal, Susac syndrome patients were either therapy-naive, taking corticosteroids (in some cases with IVIg as well), or taking IVIg alone. Repertoire sequencing was used to test whether CD8+ T cell activation and differentiation in Susac syndrome was antigen driven. CD8+ T cell repertoire clonality was compared between about a dozen healthy donors, approximately 14 Susac syndrome patients and approximately 16 multiple sclerosis patients. Overall results and qualifications from the work: The number of individuals in the TCR sequencing and HLA analysis was recognized as being relatively small. Clonal expansion was observed in Susac syndrome CD8+ repertoires, with the highest expansion in CD8+ TEMRA cells and greater expansion in clinically active than in remitting patients. In the total CD8+ and CD8+ TEMRA repertoires, around 17 and five Susac-specific public clones, respectively, were identified.

High-throughput TCR beta sequencing profiled peripheral blood CD8+ and CD4+ T cells from healthy donors, Susac syndrome patients and multiple sclerosis patients. Recently defined diagnostic criteria for definite or probable disease were met by the Susac syndrome patients. Bulk CD8+ and CD4+ T cells were purified magnetically by negative isolation, whereas CD8+ TEMRA cells were enriched by FACS. Blood was drawn into EDTA tubes, processed within 24 hours, and PBMCs were isolated by density gradient centrifugation. PBMCs intended for TCR sequencing were cryopreserved in liquid nitrogen and thawed later in a water bath at 37 degrees C. The sorted or isolated CD4+, CD8+ and CD8+ TEMRA cells had a purity of 90% or higher. RNA was extracted using the RNeasy kit, and about 0.45 to 1 microgram was reverse transcribed with random hexamers. TCR beta CDR3 regions were amplified with the immunoSEQ multiplex PCR assay covering 54 Vbeta and 13 Jbeta segments. PCR amplification bias was corrected using a synthetic template baseline for primer optimization and computational correction. Per the original workflow: Reads were annotated to V, D and J genes per IMGT and analyzed with immunoSEQ Analyzer, keeping only productive sequences. Clonality was calculated as one minus the Shannon entropy normalized by log2 of the number of productive unique sequences. For each patient and control, public and private clones were evaluated within the 100 most prevalent clones. A clone was defined as Susac-specific if it was absent from the healthy and MS cohorts, from over 1,000 published viral clones and from other ImmuneACCESS disease sequences. TCRdb reworked the public reads: Q25 trimming with fastp, MiXCR clone assembly, productive beta chains retained. Rows are combined by CDR3 protein, so each entry shows the most common genes and DNA. For this entry, the V and J calls and clone size follow TCRdb and not the study's own pipeline. The sample profile shows around 170,000 distinct CDR3 sequences; approximately 95% of them were found once. The ten most abundant clones make up roughly 0.15% of the sample.

With respect to this clonotype: Its recognized antigen is unknown. Base-call qualities are not available, and no considerably larger clone is one nucleotide away.

CDR1 and CDR2, per the germline V gene, are SQVTM and ANQGSEA. V trim: 8 bases; J trim: 0 bases; unmatched bases: 3. The cysteine opens and the phenylalanine closes a CDR3 of 13 amino acids. The retained sequence is limited to the CDR3, 39 bases, with the frame set at the first base. Material: CD8+ T cells from PBMCs. This sequence originates from a human donor with Susac syndrome. The sequence is built from TRBV29-1 and TRBJ2-3; the central 9 bases match TRBD2. In nucleotide form, the sequence is TGCAGCATTCTAGCGGGGAGCACAGATACGCAGTATTTT. The resulting protein is CSILAGSTDTQYF.